This record covers a single T cell receptor (beta chain). This clonotype was observed a few times. Its antigen remains undetermined. No qualities accompany the bases; no much larger clone lies one base away. This entry comes from a study of response to subunit inactivated influenza vaccine listed by TCRdb under 2018. In terms of the full investigation: Deep quantitative T cell receptor repertoire profiling was used in the study to track responses to a trivalent subunit inactivated influenza vaccine. General conclusions and limits of the study: The authors proposed that each seasonal influenza vaccination may bring in only a limited number of new T cells.

Trimming takes 0 bases from V and 1 base from J, and the germline ends sit 10 bases apart. The CDR3 runs 16 amino acids, cysteine and phenylalanine included. The kept DNA is CDR3 alone, 48 bases in frame from the first base. Taken from the germline V gene, the CDR1 and CDR2 loops are SGDLS and YYNGEE. The library was prepared using RT-PCR. Sequencing relied on an Illumina HiSeq 2500. Through fastp at Q25 and MiXCR, TCRdb rebuilt clones from the public reads, retaining in-frame beta chains. All rows with the same CDR3 protein become a single entry with the most common DNA and genes. This sample holds about 520,000 distinct CDR3 sequences; approximately 7.7% were observed only once. The ten largest account for under 15% of the sample.

This specimen consisted of PBMCs from blood, obtained around 2 years after vaccination. The clonotype originates from a man aged 50 to 69 who received an inactivated influenza vaccine. Donor details come from another sample of the same person, matched by shared clones. The receptor chain draws on TRBV9 and TRBJ1-4; the D gene lacks a confident call. This receptor carries the CDR3 CASSVVPGLTNEKLFF. The nucleotide sequence is TGTGCCAGCAGCGTAGTCCCCGGGCTAACTAATGAAAAACTGTTTTTT. The variable domain in full, with residues beyond the CDR3 obtained from the reference TRBV9 and TRBJ1-4 genes, is DSGVTQTPKHLITATGQRVTLRCSPRSGDLSVYWYQQSLDQGLQFLIQYYNGEERAKGNILERFSAQQFPDLHSELNLSSLELGDSALYFCASSVVPGLTNEKLFFGSGTQLSVL.